This TCR beta chain was sequenced in a study of blood T cell repertoires in COVID-19 (dated by TCRdb to 2020 to 2021). Notes on the research overall: The collaborator samples originated in the United States, Italy and Spain and spanned the acute and convalescent phases of COVID-19. The prospective study material was composed of cDNA or gDNA derived from T cells, B-cell-depleted T cells, or PBMCs. Where available, HLA class I and class II types were taken from metadata supplied by the sample provider and were not determined by assay-based typing. The repertoires were made available in a free public database intended to serve as a resource for research on the immune response to SARS-CoV-2. Samples were obtained from the ongoing ImmuneRACE study (first 160 participants) and from about 1,300 subjects provided by 6 global collaborators. Nearly every sample came with metadata listing a de-identified subject ID, COVID-19 status, age in years and sex. The dataset comprised deeply sampled blood TCRbeta repertoires from subjects exposed to, actively infected with, or recovered from COVID-19. Overall study results and their limits: The amount of clinical and demographic metadata varied by source and participant and was provided uncurated.

A word on this clone: This clone's antigen is unknown. Within one base of it there is no much larger clone, and no base qualities were kept.

The immunoSEQ Assay, a bias-controlled multiplex PCR, was used to amplify TCRbeta CDR3 regions from genomic DNA. The source study handled its data this way. The number of nucleated cells in each sample was estimated by amplification of reference gene primers within the assay. To quantify the absolute abundance of each unique TCRbeta CDR3 rearrangement, sequence reads were collapsed and filtered. For each sample, productive Simpson clonality was calculated as the square root of Simpson's diversity index over productive rearrangements. The clones in this table, taken by TCRdb from immuneACCESS, are in-frame only. Not every clone is retained; where verified, under half of the shortfall comes from an unresolved V gene, and the cause of the rest is unknown. That table furnishes V, J and clone size, whereas the DNA furnished D and trimming. The sample table holds roughly 130,000 clones, of which around three quarters were seen once. The ten largest make up roughly 15% of the sample.

Whole blood was collected in K2EDTA tubes by collaborating institutions according to the institutions' own protocols. For TCRbeta analysis, collaborator samples were shipped as frozen whole blood, as isolated PBMCs, or as DNA extracted from either sample type. The germline ends are 12 bases apart after V is trimmed by 0 bases and J by 10 bases. Taken from cysteine to phenylalanine, the CDR3 has 13 residues. Only the CDR3 DNA stays, 39 bases, in frame from base 1. Looking up the germline V gene yields CDR1 SGHDN and CDR2 FVKESK. The sequence joins TRBV14 to TRBJ1-1; the D gene cannot be resolved reliably. Material: peripheral blood. This clonotype originated in a man aged 50 or older with acute or convalescent COVID-19. The CDR3 amino acid sequence is: CASSQDLAVPAFF. The DNA sequence is as follows: TGTGCCAGCAGCCAAGATCTGGCAGTACCAGCTTTCTTT.